The next 22 T cell receptor beta chains were all read from a single sample in a study of shared clonotypes between healthy human individuals. The table came from immunoSEQ multiplex PCR; TCRdb's copy has only in-frame clones and leaves some out. The profile shows roughly 2.6 million clones, roughly nine tenths of them singletons. The material sequenced was naive CD4+ T cells sorted from blood. As to subset: CD45RA+ positively selected. The receptors come from a man aged 18 to 30 in good health.

The chain's CDR3 is CASSQDGRSTDTQYF. The CDR3 DNA sequence: TGCGCCAGCAGCCAGGACGGACGTAGCACAGATACGCAGTATTTT. The chain is built from TRBV5-1 and TRBJ2-3; D is ambiguous. Trimming cost V 4 bases and J 0 bases, with 12 bases left between them. CDR3 length equals 15 residues. Germline loops: CDR1 SGHRS, CDR2 YFSETQ.

The chain recombines TRBV5-1 with TRBJ2-5, with 7 bases aligning to TRBD2. Germline lookup yields CDR1 SGHRS and CDR2 YFSETQ. The CDR3 consists of 15 residues. The junction had 11 bases not matched to a gene; V was cut back by 4 bases and J by 5 bases. CDR3 loop: CASSPGTTGGETQYF. The CDR3 coding sequence is TGCGCCAGCAGCCCCGGGACTACGGGTGGCGAGACCCAGTACTTC. Variable domain in full (rest from reference TRBV5-1 and TRBJ2-5): KAGVTQTPRYLIKTRGQQVTLSCSPISGHRSVSWYQQTPGQGLQFLFEYFSETQRNKGNFPGRFSGRQFSNSRSEMNVSTLELGDSALYLCASSPGTTGGETQYFGPGTRLLVL.

The chain uses TRBV5-1 and TRBJ2-1; the D is unclear. V was pared by 4 bases and J by 4 bases, with 12 bases between. This CDR3 is built from 14 residues. Per germline, CDR1 SGHRS and CDR2 YFSETQ. The CDR3 spells CASSPAQLYNEQFF. The CDR3 nucleotides read TGCGCCAGCAGCCCCGCCCAACTTTACAATGAGCAGTTCTTC.

This clone has a single count. The chain links TRBV30 to TRBJ1-1; D is perhaps TRBD1 (6 bases). Between the trimmed V and J ends, which lost 4 bases and 1 base, there was a span of 19 bases. The CDR3 sequence is 16 residues long. Germline V gives CDR1 GTSNPN, CDR2 SVGIG (reference sequence). Written as DNA, the CDR3 is TGTGCCTGGACTCTAAGGAACAGGGCGAAGAACACTGAAGCTTTCTTT. Its translation: CAWTLRNRAKNTEAFF.

Comments on this clone: This same CDR3 is encoded by further DNA sequences in the sample. The V call is TRBV7-2, the J call TRBJ1-3; D possibly corresponds to TRBD1 (6 bases). CDR3 length equals 15 residues. Trimming shortened V by 3 bases and J by 0 bases, and 9 bases separated the two germline ends. Germline V lookup: CDR1 SGHTA, CDR2 FQGNSA. This CDR3 reads CASSFTGSSGNTIYF. The CDR3 region has the DNA TGTGCCAGCAGCTTTACAGGGAGCTCTGGAAACACCATATATTTT. The whole variable domain, filled in from reference TRBV7-2 and TRBJ1-3, reads GAGVSQSPSNKVTEKGKDVELRCDPISGHTALYWYRQSLGQGLEFLIYFQGNSAPDKSGLPSDRFSAERTGGSVSTLTIQRTQQEDSAVYLCASSFTGSSGNTIYFGEGSWLTVV.

The chain carries TRBV28 and TRBJ2-7, with D perhaps assigned TRBD1 or TRBD2 (6 bases each). There are 16 residues in the CDR3. In germline, CDR1 is MDHEN, CDR2 SYDVKM. The germline V and J ends were trimmed by 6 bases and 5 bases, with 23 bases remaining between them. This CDR3 is CASSSAATGTRNEQYF. CDR3 bases: TGTGCCAGCAGCTCCGCGGCAACAGGGACTCGGAACGAGCAGTACTTC.

The chain employs TRBV6-6 and TRBJ1-1, with 7 bases that match TRBD1. The CDR3 is made up of 14 amino acids. Germline lookup yields CDR1 MNHNY and CDR2 SVGAGI (reference sequence). Unmatched junction bases numbered 7, after V lost 8 bases and J lost 1 base. The CDR3 loop is CASARRTGNTEAFF. CDR3 coding DNA: TGTGCCAGCGCCCGGAGGACAGGGAACACTGAAGCTTTCTTT.

This rearrangement joins TRBV7-7 to TRBJ2-3; possibly TRBD2 for D (6 bases). The CDR3 is made up of 14 amino acids. The germline V gene has CDR1 SSHAT and CDR2 FNYEAQ (reference sequence). The CDR3 is CASSIGDFTDTQYF. CDR3 nucleotide sequence: TGTGCTAGCTCAATCGGGGACTTTACAGATACGCAGTATTTT.

The CDR3 region is CASSMSATNEKLFF. The CDR3 region has the DNA TGTGCCAGTAGTATGTCTGCAACTAATGAAAAACTGTTTTTT. The chain employs TRBV19 and TRBJ1-4, with unresolved D. Germline V lookup: CDR1 LNHDA, CDR2 SQIVND (reference sequence). The length of the CDR3 is 14 residues. The V end was cut by 3 bases, the J end by 0 bases, with 5 bases between.

This chain joins TRBV6-1 and TRBJ1-2; the D gene is possibly TRBD1 (6 bases). This CDR3 is 15 amino acids long. The germline CDR1 and CDR2 sequences are MNHNS and SASEGT. V gave up 7 bases and J gave up 5 bases, with 20 bases separating them. As DNA, the CDR3 is TGTGCCAGCACTCCAGAGGGGGGGGGCTGGTATGGCTACACCTTC. Protein product: CASTPEGGGWYGYTF.

This clone was counted between two and nine times. This sample includes further DNA sequences coding for the same CDR3. This chain links TRBV18 with TRBJ1-3; the D is unclear. V dropped 3 bases and J dropped 7 bases, with 4 bases sitting between them. Germline loops: CDR1 KGHSH, CDR2 LQKENI. The CDR3 has 11 amino acids. This CDR3 is CASSPGNTIYF. CDR3 DNA: TGTGCCAGCTCACCGGGCAACACCATATATTTT.

V usage is TRBV5-8 and J usage is TRBJ1-3; perhaps TRBD1 as D (5 bases). This CDR3 is built from 16 residues. V dropped 0 bases and J dropped 0 bases, with 10 bases sitting between them. The germline gives CDR1 SGHTS, CDR2 YDEGEE. The CDR3 DNA sequence: TGTGCCAGCAGCTTGGGGACAACGACCTCTGGAAACACCATATATTTT. This codes for CASSLGTTTSGNTIYF.

The V and J genes are TRBV6-6 and TRBJ2-7, with 8 bases fitting TRBD2. CDR3 length equals 15 residues. V lost 5 bases and J lost 0; bases outside the gene matches: 6. The germline gives CDR1 MNHNY, CDR2 SVGAGI (reference sequence). The CDR3 bases are TGTGCCAGCAGTCACCCCGGGACTAGCTCCTACGAGCAGTACTTC. It translates to CASSHPGTSSYEQYF.

The rearrangement joins TRBV25-1 to TRBJ2-5; D remains ambiguous. Germline V gives CDR1 MGHDK, CDR2 SYGVNS. The V gene lost 10 bases and the J gene lost 4 bases, with 19 bases spanning the gap. The CDR3 sequence is 14 residues long. CDR3 amino acids: CATSTATTLETQYF. The CDR3 DNA reads TGTGCCACTTCGACTGCTACCACTTTAGAGACCCAGTACTTC.

The V and J genes are TRBV10-3 and TRBJ2-7, with D maybe TRBD1 (6 bases). CDR3 length: 16 amino acids. V lost 3 bases and J 3 bases, leaving 18 bases between the germline ends. Germline V gene sequence: CDR1 ENHRY, CDR2 SYGVKD. As DNA, the CDR3 is TGTGCCATCAGTGACCCCACAGGGAAGTCTAGCTACGAGCAGTACTTC. The encoded protein is CAISDPTGKSSYEQYF.

The rearrangement links TRBV19 to TRBJ2-3, with a tentative D call TRBD2 (6 bases). The CDR3 consists of 14 residues. Between the trimmed V and J ends, which lost 3 bases and 6 bases, there was a span of 13 bases. Germline V gene lookup returns CDR1 LNHDA and CDR2 SQIVND (reference sequence). The CDR3 protein is CASSIGLSPDTQYF. The CDR3, as DNA: TGTGCCAGTAGTATCGGACTATCCCCTGATACGCAGTATTTT.

Here the CDR3 reads CASSGGNSPLHF. CDR3 DNA sequence: TGTGCCAGCAGCGGGGGTAATTCACCCCTCCACTTT. The V gene is TRBV28, the J gene TRBJ1-6, with D tentatively TRBD1 (5 bases). The V end was cut by 6 bases, the J end by 6 bases, with 6 bases between. The CDR3 has 12 residues. The germline gives CDR1 MDHEN, CDR2 SYDVKM.

The chain combines TRBV28 with TRBJ2-7, with 7 bases aligning to TRBD2. Unmatched junction bases numbered 16, after V lost 7 bases and J lost 7 bases. CDR1 and CDR2 (germline): MDHEN, SYDVKM. There are 15 residues in the CDR3. CDR3 in amino acids: CASNVRGTFPREQYF. The DNA of the CDR3 is TGTGCCAGCAATGTGCGGGGGACTTTTCCCCGAGAGCAGTACTTC. Drawing the rest from reference TRBV28 and TRBJ2-7, the complete variable domain is DVKVTQSSRYLVKRTGEKVFLECVQDMDHENMFWYRQDPGLGLRLIYFSYDVKMKEKGDIPEGYSVSREKKERFSLILESASTNQTSMYLCASNVRGTFPREQYFGPGTRLTVT.

The CDR3 protein is CASFPNEQYF. The CDR3 DNA reads as TGTGCCAGCTTCCCCAACGAGCAGTACTTC. The rearrangement uses TRBV18 and TRBJ2-7, with D hard to call. V was cut by 7 bases and J by 5 bases, with 6 bases left in between. The CDR3 spans 10 residues. Germline V gene lookup returns CDR1 KGHSH and CDR2 LQKENI.

This clone was seen just once. Other nucleotide sequences in the sample specify the same CDR3. The chain links TRBV7-2 to TRBJ2-7, with 11 positions matching TRBD2. This CDR3 is built from 15 residues. CDR1 is SGHTA, CDR2 FQGNSA, per germline. Germline trimming cut 4 bases from V and 1 base from J; bases unmatched to any gene: 3. DNA for the CDR3: TGTGCCAGCAGCTCTCGGACTAGCGGGTCCTACGAGCAGTACTTC. As protein: CASSSRTSGSYEQYF.

This clone came up once. The J gene is TRBJ2-3, the V gene TRBV4-2; TRBD2 matches at 7 bases. V lost 1 base and J lost 4; bases outside the gene matches: 2. The CDR3 length is 14 residues. CDR1 and CDR2 from the germline V gene are LGHNA and YNFKEQ. The CDR3 DNA is TGTGCCAGCAGCCAAGCGGGAGGCGCAGATACGCAGTATTTT. Its protein product is CASSQAGGADTQYF.

The CDR3 bases are TGTGCCAGCAGCCCTGGACGCGAAGCTTTCTTT. It yields the protein CASSPGREAFF. J is TRBJ1-1 and V is TRBV7-3; D gene uncertain. V was trimmed by 5 bases and J by 8 bases, leaving 9 bases between them. The germline gives CDR1 SGHTA, CDR2 FQGTGA. CDR3 length: 11 amino acids.